Presented here are 3 T cell receptor beta chains from one specimen sequenced in a study of post-analysis software for immune sequencing data. Study-level points and caveats: Compared with controls, patients had more of about 5 TRBV segments, including TRBV5-6, TRBV5-1 and TRBV20-1.

These receptors have no identified antigens. Included in the TCR beta cDNA libraries were unique molecular identifiers. TCRdb used MiXCR to reprocess the PCR reads, holding one entry per CDR3 protein. The sample yields a few hundred thousand distinct CDR3 sequences, about a third seen once. The sequenced sample was blood. All receptors derive from a girl under 18 with multiple sclerosis.

The chain is built from TRBV2 and TRBJ2-1; TRBD2 aligns across 12 bases. Germline V gene lookup returns CDR1 SNHLY and CDR2 FYNNEI. V was pared by 3 bases and J by 6 bases, with 3 bases of the junction left unmatched. The CDR3 sequence is 15 residues long. The CDR3 reads CASSELAGGPNEQFF. Written as DNA, the CDR3 is TGTGCCAGCAGTGAGCTAGCGGGGGGGCCCAATGAGCAGTTCTTC.

This clonotype came up a few times. This chain connects TRBV9 to TRBJ1-2; 7 positions match TRBD1. Germline values: CDR1 SGDLS, CDR2 YYNGEE. This CDR3 is built from 14 residues. J gave up 3 bases and V 3 bases, and 5 bases lay outside the gene matches. CDR3: CASSATGADYGYTF. CDR3 DNA sequence: TGTGCCAGCAGCGCCACAGGGGCCGACTATGGCTACACCTTC.

This rearrangement joins TRBV4-1 to TRBJ2-2, with D unclear. Germline lookup yields CDR1 MGHRA and CDR2 YSYEKL. Trimming took 1 base from V and 3 from J, leaving 6 bases between them. The CDR3 has 14 amino acids. The CDR3 DNA is TGCGCCAGCAGCCAAGCCGACTACACCGGGGAGCTGTTTTTT. It codes for CASSQADYTGELFF.